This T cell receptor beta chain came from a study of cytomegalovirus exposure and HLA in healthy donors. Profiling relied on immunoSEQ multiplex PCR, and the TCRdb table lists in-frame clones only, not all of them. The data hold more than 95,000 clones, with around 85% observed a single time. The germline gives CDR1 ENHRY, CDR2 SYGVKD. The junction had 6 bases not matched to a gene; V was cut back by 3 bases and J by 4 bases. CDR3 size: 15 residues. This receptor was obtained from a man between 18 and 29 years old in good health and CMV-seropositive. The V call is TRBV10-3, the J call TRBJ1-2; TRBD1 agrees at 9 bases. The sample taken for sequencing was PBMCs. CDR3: CAISDNGQGSYGYTF. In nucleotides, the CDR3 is TGTGCCATCAGTGACAATGGACAGGGGTCCTATGGCTACACCTTC.